This T cell receptor beta chain was obtained from a study of CD8+ T cells in alopecia areata. About the research overall: Tofacitinib administration to treated patients was oral, at 5 to 10 mg twice daily. People stayed on tofacitinib for 6 to 18 months, then stopped the drug for 6 months.

Collection of lesional scalp punch biopsies and peripheral blood was performed in alopecia areata patients. This clone was counted only a few times. Sequencing templates came from extracted RNA that was reverse transcribed into cDNA. Only in-frame clones appear in the TCRdb table, and some are missing; sequencing was by immunoSEQ multiplex PCR. This repertoire shows around 160,000 clones, approximately 50% found once; its top ten account for 6.5% to 7.5%. CDR3 length: 14 amino acids. CDR1 and CDR2 (germline): GTSNPN, SVGIG (reference sequence). With V trimmed by 8 bases and J by 9 bases, 13 bases remained unmatched.

The V call is TRBV30, the J call TRBJ2-1, with 10 positions matching TRBD2. Material for sequencing was CD4+ T cells sorted from blood. The TCR was taken from a human donor with alopecia areata. The CDR3 nucleotides read TGTGCCCGGACTGAGCTAGCGGGAGTCGGTGAGCAGTTCTTC. This gives the protein CARTELAGVGEQFF.